The TCR beta chain described here comes from a study of Ad26.COV2.S vaccination and SARS-CoV-2 variants. TCRdb keeps only in-frame clones here, not all; method: immunoSEQ multiplex PCR. The sample lists about 390,000 clones, less than 90% occurring once. V was shortened by 7 bases and J by 4 bases, with 11 bases between the two germline ends. Germline CDR1 reads MNHEY; CDR2 reads SVGAGI. CDR3 length: 13 amino acids. Overall study results and limits: Analyses that measured TCR breadth and depth may have underestimated total T cell responses.

Treatment specified: over 15 received Ad26.COV2.S at low or high dose, single or two shots; roughly 5 received placebo; per-sample allocation not given. Sampling was done on day 63 after the first vaccine or placebo injection. Aged 18-55 years, donor was enrolled in Boston in 2020. The study used a vaccine consisting of an Ad26 vector that expressed Wuhan-strain SARS-CoV-2 spike. Note on this clone: Its antigen remains unidentified. The sample has other DNA sequences that encode this CDR3 too.

The clonotype was recovered from a person aged 18 to 65 who received the Ad26.COV2.S COVID-19 vaccine or a placebo. Sample: peripheral blood, taken in a trial of Ad26.COV2.S vaccine versus placebo. This rearrangement joins TRBV6-5 to TRBJ1-3, with D possibly matching TRBD1 (5 bases). CDR3: CASTRGSGNTIYF. The DNA of the CDR3 is TGTGCCAGCACGAGGGGATCGGGAAACACCATATATTTT.